Each of the 25 T cell receptor beta chains below was sequenced from the same sample in a study of blood T cell repertoires in COVID-19. Clones were sequenced by immunoSEQ multiplex PCR, and TCRdb holds only the in-frame ones, with some missing. The sample consists of roughly 230,000 clones, 70% to 90% of them appearing once. Sequenced input: PBMCs or T cells enriched from blood (not recorded which). The receptors were sampled from a woman between 50 and 59 years old who had been exposed to COVID-19.

This chain uses TRBV29-1 with TRBJ1-1; perhaps TRBD1 as D (5 bases). The CDR3 consists of 11 residues. Germline V gene lookup returns CDR1 SQVTM and CDR2 ANQGSEA. With 5 bases removed from V and 7 bases from J, the gap between germline ends came to 11 bases. The chain's CDR3 is CSVQGPREAFF. The CDR3 DNA reads TGCAGCGTTCAGGGCCCGCGTGAAGCTTTCTTT.

In this sample, this clone turned up once. The rearrangement joins TRBV13 to TRBJ2-7, with TRBD2 as a possible D gene (6 bases). Trimming removed 4 bases at V and 9 bases at J, with 13 bases between. CDR1 is PRHDT and CDR2 is FYEKMQ in the germline V gene (reference sequence). The CDR3 has 12 residues. As DNA, the CDR3 is TGTGCCAGCAGCTCCGGCCGGGAGAGGCAGTACTTC. This translates into CASSSGRERQYF.

V and J are TRBV5-1 and TRBJ1-1, with 7 bases that match TRBD1. V gave up 4 bases and J gave up 7 bases; unmatched junction bases: 4. The CDR3 has 12 amino acids. The germline V gene has CDR1 SGHRS and CDR2 YFSETQ. Here the CDR3 reads CASSLDRSEAFF. The CDR3 nucleotides read TGCGCCAGCAGCCTGGACAGGAGTGAAGCTTTCTTT. The whole variable domain, remainder taken from reference TRBV5-1 and TRBJ1-1, is KAGVTQTPRYLIKTRGQQVTLSCSPISGHRSVSWYQQTPGQGLQFLFEYFSETQRNKGNFPGRFSGRQFSNSRSEMNVSTLELGDSALYLCASSLDRSEAFFGQGTRLTVV.

The chain employs TRBV18 and TRBJ1-3; D is uncertain. Germline loops: CDR1 KGHSH, CDR2 LQKENI. The V end was cut by 2 bases, the J end by 1 base, with 9 bases between. The CDR3 has 15 amino acids. The CDR3 DNA sequence: TGTGCCAGCTCACCAGAGTCCGTTTCTGGAAACACCATATATTTT. As protein: CASSPESVSGNTIYF.

The chain couples TRBV28 to TRBJ1-2; tentatively, D is TRBD1 (6 bases). Germline-derived CDR1 and CDR2 are MDHEN and SYDVKM. This CDR3 comprises 13 residues. V gave up 7 bases and J gave up 2 bases, with 11 bases separating them. CDR3 region: CASMIQGNYGYTF. DNA for the CDR3: TGTGCCAGCATGATACAGGGAAACTATGGCTACACCTTC.

This clone has only a few counts. This chain joins TRBV25-1 and TRBJ1-1; D is possibly TRBD1 (6 bases). CDR1 is MGHDK and CDR2 is SYGVNS in the germline V gene. The CDR3 length is 18 residues. The germline V and J ends were trimmed by 4 bases and 0 bases, with 21 bases remaining between them. The CDR3 spells CASSGWTARRGLNTEAFF. CDR3 nucleotide sequence: TGTGCCAGCAGTGGCTGGACAGCGAGGAGAGGGCTGAACACTGAAGCTTTCTTT.

The chain couples TRBV11-2 to TRBJ2-7; TRBD1 is a possible D gene (6 bases). Per the germline V gene, CDR1 is SGHAT and CDR2 is FQNNGV. V was pared by 1 base and J by 2 bases, with 9 bases between. This CDR3 spans 14 amino acids. This CDR3 reads CASSLGGRTYEQYF. The DNA for the CDR3 is TGTGCCAGCAGCTTAGGGGGGCGTACCTACGAGCAGTACTTC.

The V and J genes are TRBV4-2 and TRBJ2-5; no clear D gene. CDR3 size: 13 residues. The V gene's germline CDR1 is LGHNA and CDR2 YNFKEQ. V was clipped by 0 bases and J by 1 base, with 3 bases between them. CDR3 sequence reads: CASSQEAQETQYF. CDR3 DNA sequence: TGTGCCAGCAGCCAAGAGGCCCAAGAGACCCAGTACTTC.

This clone is a singleton in its sample. The V call is TRBV19, the J call TRBJ1-3; D uncertain. This CDR3 has 15 amino acids. Germline V gives CDR1 LNHDA, CDR2 SQIVND (reference sequence). The V end lost 3 bases, the J end lost 0 bases, and 9 bases lay between the germline ends. This CDR3 is CASSMSGNSGNTIYF. The CDR3 region has the DNA TGTGCCAGTAGTATGAGCGGGAACTCTGGAAACACCATATATTTT.

The CDR3 sequence is CATSDSDRRPYNEQFF. The CDR3 coding sequence is TGTGCCACCAGTGACTCGGACAGGAGGCCTTACAATGAGCAGTTCTTC. This chain connects TRBV24-1 to TRBJ2-1; TRBD1 matches 7 bases. Trimming removed 4 bases from V and 4 bases from J; junction bases left unmatched: 9. Germline lookup yields CDR1 KGHDR and CDR2 SFDVKD. This CDR3 comprises 16 residues.

The V call is TRBV28, the J call TRBJ2-1, with D possibly TRBD2 on 7 matching bases. This CDR3 spans 14 amino acids. CDR1 and CDR2 from the germline V gene are MDHEN and SYDVKM. V was clipped by 8 bases and J by 7 bases, with 18 bases between them. As DNA, the CDR3 is TGTGCCAGCGCGGGAGCAGGGGCTAGGAATGAGCAGTTCTTC. Translation: CASAGAGARNEQFF.

In this sample, this clone turned up a few times. The rearrangement uses TRBV18 and TRBJ1-1, with D perhaps matching TRBD1 (5 bases). The CDR3 runs to 14 residues. The V gene's germline CDR1 is KGHSH and CDR2 LQKENI. V dropped 4 bases and J dropped 3 bases, with 12 bases sitting between them. The CDR3 sequence is CASSRAGGDTEAFF. Here the CDR3 DNA reads TGTGCCAGCTCACGTGCCGGAGGGGACACTGAAGCTTTCTTT.

This clone was counted once. The V call is TRBV3-1 (or the pseudogene TRBV3-2), the J call TRBJ1-2; D gene unclear. V lost 0 bases and J 8 bases, leaving 19 bases between the germline ends. There are 16 residues in the CDR3. Germline V CDR1 and CDR2: LGHDT, YNNKEL (reference sequence). The CDR3, as DNA: TGTGCCAGCAGCCAAGATGGGCAGTGGGCCAGTAAGGGCTACACCTTC. It codes for CASSQDGQWASKGYTF.

The chain employs TRBV9 and TRBJ1-5; perhaps TRBD1 as D (6 bases). V was cut by 2 bases and J by 3 bases, with 9 bases left in between. This CDR3 contains 14 residues. Germline V gene sequence: CDR1 SGDLS, CDR2 YYNGEE. The CDR3 sequence: CASSVGADNQPQHF. The CDR3 coding sequence is TGTGCCAGCAGCGTGGGGGCGGACAATCAGCCCCAGCATTTT.

V usage is TRBV7-9 and J usage is TRBJ2-7, with D maybe TRBD1 (6 bases). CDR3 length: 13 residues. Trimming cost V 2 bases and J 3 bases, with 8 bases left between them. Germline V gene lookup returns CDR1 SEHNR and CDR2 FQNEAQ (reference sequence). Here the CDR3 DNA reads TGTGCCAGCAGCTTACAGACAGGCTACGAGCAGTACTTC. Translated: CASSLQTGYEQYF.

V usage is TRBV10-3 and J usage is TRBJ1-3; D unresolved. The V gene lost 9 bases and the J gene lost 1 base, with 13 bases spanning the gap. There are 14 residues in the CDR3. Germline V gene sequence: CDR1 ENHRY, CDR2 SYGVKD. CDR3 sequence: CAIGRSPSGNTIYF. The CDR3 DNA reads as TGTGCCATTGGGCGCAGTCCGTCTGGAAACACCATATATTTT.

The J gene is TRBJ2-3, the V gene TRBV9, with 9 bases matching TRBD1. Trimming at V came to 2 bases and at J to 2 bases, leaving 15 bases not matched to a gene. CDR1 and CDR2 (germline): SGDLS, YYNGEE. CDR3 size: 19 residues. The CDR3 nucleotides read TGTGCCAGCAGCGTGTCCGGGACAGGGAATTGGGGGCCCACAGATACGCAGTATTTT. Protein product: CASSVSGTGNWGPTDTQYF.

The V call is TRBV6-1, the J call TRBJ1-1, with D possibly TRBD1 on 5 matching bases. The V gene's germline CDR1 is MNHNS and CDR2 SASEGT. CDR3 length: 15 residues. V lost 0 bases and J 1 base, leaving 9 bases between the germline ends. CDR3 protein: CASSEAWGWNTEAFF. DNA for the CDR3: TGTGCCAGCAGTGAAGCTTGGGGCTGGAACACTGAAGCTTTCTTT.

V usage is TRBV27 and J usage is TRBJ1-1, with TRBD1 matching over 7 bases. Germline V gene sequence: CDR1 MNHEY, CDR2 SMNVEV (reference sequence). The CDR3 is 15 residues long. Losses at the gene ends were 5 bases for V and 6 bases for J; bases not matched to a gene: 12. The DNA of the CDR3 is TGTGCCAGCAGTCCGACAGGGACGGCTTTCCCTGAAGCTTTCTTT. Translation: CASSPTGTAFPEAFF.

The V call is TRBV10-2, the J call TRBJ2-3; D is perhaps TRBD1 (6 bases). Germline V gives CDR1 WSHSY, CDR2 SAAADI. V dropped 4 bases and J dropped 0 bases, with 20 bases sitting between them. The CDR3 runs 18 residues. The CDR3 loop is CASSGGPGSRASTDTQYF. The CDR3 nucleotides are TGCGCCAGCAGTGGGGGGCCCGGTTCGCGGGCAAGCACAGATACGCAGTATTTT.

The chain carries TRBV10-3 and TRBJ1-3; D gene unclear. Germline V gene lookup returns CDR1 ENHRY and CDR2 SYGVKD. The CDR3 runs to 17 residues. Trimming shortened V by 7 bases and J by 4 bases, and 23 bases separated the two germline ends. The CDR3 DNA reads TGTGCCATCATGATGGATTCGGGGAGAAAAGTCGGAAACACCATATATTTT. The encoded protein is CAIMMDSGRKVGNTIYF.

This clone turned up a few times. The CDR3: CAWGLAGALTDTQYF. The CDR3 DNA reads TGTGCCTGGGGACTAGCGGGGGCTCTCACAGATACGCAGTATTTT. The chain links TRBV30 to TRBJ2-3; 13 nucleotides match TRBD2. The V and J ends lost 5 bases and 2 bases, in that order; junction bases with no gene match: 4. Germline-derived CDR1 and CDR2 are GTSNPN and SVGIG (reference sequence). This CDR3 region has 15 residues. Together with reference TRBV30 and TRBJ2-3, the CDR3 gives the full variable domain: SQTIHQWPATLVQPVGSPLSLECTVEGTSNPNLYWYRQAAGRGLQLLFYSVGIGQISSEVPQNLSASRPQDRQFILSSKKLLLSDSGFYLCAWGLAGALTDTQYFGPGTRLTVL.

The rearrangement joins TRBV12-3 or TRBV12-4 to TRBJ1-1, with unresolved D. The V end lost 5 bases, the J end lost 0 bases, and 7 bases lay between the germline ends. This CDR3 region has 13 residues. The CDR3 reads CASSLLLNTEAFF. The DNA for the CDR3 is TGTGCCAGCAGTCTCCTTCTGAACACTGAAGCTTTCTTT.

The chain uses TRBV9 and TRBJ1-4, with a possible D match to TRBD1 (6 bases). Germline loops: CDR1 SGDLS, CDR2 YYNGEE. This CDR3 has 15 residues. V gave up 3 bases and J gave up 7 bases, with 16 bases separating them. CDR3 in DNA: TGTGCCAGCAGCGGAGGTATTACAGGGAGTGAAAAACTGTTTTTT. It yields the protein CASSGGITGSEKLFF.

The chain uses TRBV24-1 and TRBJ2-7; tentative D call: TRBD1 (6 bases). V lost 0 bases and J lost 4, with 12 bases in between. Germline V gene sequence: CDR1 KGHDR, CDR2 SFDVKD. This CDR3 has 15 amino acids. The CDR3 protein is CATSDLQGTHYEQYF. In DNA form, the CDR3 reads TGTGCCACCAGTGATTTGCAGGGGACGCATTACGAGCAGTACTTC.